This entry lists 30 T cell receptor beta chains sequenced from one sample in a study of blood T cell repertoires in COVID-19. The table came from immunoSEQ multiplex PCR; TCRdb's copy has only in-frame clones and leaves some out. The sample shows approximately 230,000 clones, just over 85% of them seen only once. Material for sequencing was peripheral blood. These receptors were taken from an elderly man with acute or convalescent COVID-19.

The chain employs TRBV28 and TRBJ1-3; D is unclear. This CDR3 spans 14 amino acids. V shed 6 bases and J shed 0 bases, with 9 bases lying between them. Germline lookup yields CDR1 MDHEN and CDR2 SYDVKM. CDR3 in amino acids: CASRWQFSGNTIYF. DNA for the CDR3: TGTGCCAGCAGATGGCAGTTCTCTGGAAACACCATATATTTT.

A remark on this clone: The junction departs from the called germline gene at one end, perhaps through a read error. This sequence joins TRBV24-1 and TRBJ2-3; possible D gene TRBD1, 5 bases. CDR3 size: 12 residues. Germline CDR1 and CDR2: KGHDR and SFDVKD. CDR3 sequence (DNA): TGTGCCACCAGTGATTTAACAGGCCCGCAATATTTT. Translated, it gives CATSDLTGPQYF.

The rearrangement links TRBV28 to TRBJ2-1; 11 bases fit TRBD2. This CDR3 is built from 19 residues. Trimming took 0 bases from V and 0 from J; bases not matched to a gene: 7. Germline CDR1 MDHEN, CDR2 SYDVKM. CDR3 amino acids: CASSLWWTSGLSSYNEQFF. CDR3 nucleotide sequence: TGTGCCAGCAGTTTATGGTGGACTAGCGGGTTGAGCTCCTACAATGAGCAGTTCTTC.

The chain employs TRBV6-6 and TRBJ2-2; no firm D call. CDR1 is MNHNY and CDR2 is SVGAGI in the germline V gene (reference sequence). The CDR3 runs 13 residues. Trimming stripped 4 bases from V and 1 base from J, with 4 bases between. CDR3 nucleotide sequence: TGTGCCAGCAGTTCCCAGAACACCGGGGAGCTGTTTTTT. This encodes CASSSQNTGELFF.

The rearrangement uses TRBV24-1 and TRBJ2-1, with TRBD2 matching over 13 bases. The V gene's germline CDR1 is KGHDR and CDR2 SFDVKD. With V trimmed by 3 bases and J by 9 bases, 4 bases remained unmatched. CDR3 length: 15 amino acids. CDR3 in DNA: TGTGCCACCAGTGATCGGACTAGCGGGAGAATTGAGCAGTTCTTC. Amino acid sequence: CATSDRTSGRIEQFF.

The V and J genes are TRBV3-1 (or the pseudogene TRBV3-2) and TRBJ1-2; D unresolved. In germline, CDR1 is LGHDT, CDR2 YNNKEL (reference sequence). V lost 0 bases, J lost 7 bases, and 18 bases lay in between. The CDR3 is 16 amino acids. CDR3 DNA sequence: TGTGCCAGCAGCCAAGAGTCCACAGCCCGCAGTCGTGGCTACACCTTC. This translates into CASSQESTARSRGYTF.

The chain carries TRBV27 and TRBJ2-3, with a possible D match to TRBD2 (6 bases). With 8 bases removed from V and 0 bases from J, the gap between germline ends came to 12 bases. Looked up from germline, CDR1 is MNHEY and CDR2 is SMNVEV (reference sequence). The CDR3 is made up of 14 amino acids. This CDR3 reads CASAGGLSTDTQYF. DNA for the CDR3: TGTGCCAGCGCCGGGGGACTTAGCACAGATACGCAGTATTTT.

This clone was detected only once. The chain joins TRBV19 to TRBJ1-5, with 8 nucleotides matching TRBD1. The germline V gene encodes CDR1 LNHDA and CDR2 SQIVND (reference sequence). The CDR3 covers 16 residues. The J segment lost 6 bases and the V segment lost 6 bases, leaving 13 bases of the junction unmatched. The CDR3 spells CASSTKTGGGGQPQHF. As DNA, the CDR3 is TGTGCCAGTAGCACCAAAACAGGGGGAGGGGGTCAGCCCCAGCATTTT.

The chain combines TRBV7-8 with TRBJ1-1; 7 bases are a match to TRBD1. There are 17 residues in the CDR3. Germline V gives CDR1 SGHVS, CDR2 FQNEAQ. The V and J ends lost 4 bases and 3 bases, in that order; junction bases with no gene match: 14. This CDR3 is CASSSIGGESGYTEAFF. The CDR3 coding sequence is TGTGCCAGCAGCTCGATAGGGGGCGAGAGTGGCTACACTGAAGCTTTCTTT.

The CDR3 nucleotides read TGTGCCAGCCGGCAACAGGGGCACACTGAAGCTTTCTTT. It translates to CASRQQGHTEAFF. The chain has TRBV4-2 and TRBJ1-1; 7 bases align to TRBD1. The CDR3 totals 13 residues. Germline V gene data show CDR1 as LGHNA and CDR2 as YNFKEQ. V shed 8 bases, J shed 3 bases, and the junction held 6 bases outside the gene matches.

The count of this clone is one. This chain joins TRBV7-2 and TRBJ1-1, with TRBD1 matching over 9 bases. Per germline, CDR1 SGHTA and CDR2 FQGNSA. The CDR3 is 15 amino acids. V gave up 5 bases and J gave up 3 bases; unmatched junction bases: 7. The CDR3: CASSVTGGSDTEAFF. The CDR3 DNA reads as TGTGCCAGCAGCGTGACAGGGGGGTCGGACACTGAAGCTTTCTTT.

For the CDR3, the DNA is TGTGCCAGCAGTGAGGACAGGGTCCCCTACGAGCAGTACTTC. Encoded protein: CASSEDRVPYEQYF. The chain carries TRBV27 and TRBJ2-7; 8 bases are a match to TRBD1. J lost 2 bases, V lost 5 bases, and 5 bases had no gene match. Per the germline V gene, CDR1 is MNHEY and CDR2 is SMNVEV (reference sequence). The CDR3 is made up of 14 amino acids.

The V and J genes are TRBV7-8 and TRBJ2-2; perhaps TRBD1 as D (6 bases). The CDR3 extends over 16 amino acids. Per the germline V gene, CDR1 is SGHVS and CDR2 is FQNEAQ. Trimming cost V 2 bases and J 0 bases, with 10 bases left between them. The CDR3 reads CASSLYTGTNTGELFF. The CDR3 DNA reads as TGTGCCAGCAGCTTATATACAGGGACGAACACCGGGGAGCTGTTTTTT.

This clone was seen a handful of times. The rearrangement links TRBV10-3 to TRBJ1-4; D call uncertain. Trimming took 4 bases from V and 7 from J, leaving 19 bases between them. CDR1 is ENHRY and CDR2 is SYGVKD in the germline V gene. The CDR3 covers 16 residues. The DNA for the CDR3 is TGTGCCATCAGTGCAAGTCCCCGCGGAGGGAGTGAAAAACTGTTTTTT. Translating gives CAISASPRGGSEKLFF.

This clone was detected a few times. One end of the junction varies from germline; a read error may be responsible. The chain couples TRBV14 to TRBJ1-3, with unresolved D. The CDR3 runs to 14 residues. CDR1 is SGHDN, CDR2 FVKESK, per germline. The DNA of the CDR3 is TGTGCCAGCAGCCAAACGATCCCCGTAGGAGGAATAGCTTTT. Translated: CASSQTIPVGGIAF.

The chain is built from TRBV2 and TRBJ2-5; TRBD2 might be the D (5 bases). Germline assignment: CDR1 SNHLY and CDR2 FYNNEI. The CDR3 consists of 14 residues. V lost 2 bases and J lost 1, with 8 bases in between. The CDR3 DNA is TGTGCCAGCAGTGAATCGGGGTTCCAAGAGACCCAGTACTTC. This encodes CASSESGFQETQYF. The variable domain in full, completed from reference TRBV2 and TRBJ2-5, reads EPEVTQTPSHQVTQMGQEVILRCVPISNHLYFYWYRQILGQKVEFLVSFYNNEISEKSEIFDDQFSVERPDGSNFTLKIRSTKLEDSAMYFCASSESGFQETQYFGPGTRLLVL.

The V and J genes are TRBV3-1 (or the pseudogene TRBV3-2) and TRBJ2-1; TRBD2 agrees at 14 bases. The CDR3 loop spans 15 amino acids. V lost 4 bases and J lost 10; bases outside the gene matches: 6. Germline V CDR1 and CDR2: LGHDT, YNNKEL (reference sequence). The CDR3: CASSPSGLAGDEQFF. The CDR3 bases are TGTGCCAGCAGCCCCTCGGGACTAGCGGGAGACGAGCAGTTCTTC.

The chain is built from TRBV27 and TRBJ2-7, with D perhaps matching TRBD1 (6 bases). Germline assignment: CDR1 MNHEY and CDR2 SMNVEV (reference sequence). Trimming cost V 3 bases and J 5 bases, with 20 bases left between them. This CDR3 is 16 amino acids long. CDR3 nucleotide sequence: TGTGCCAGCAGTTTCCGGAAAACAGGGAACCGGGACGAGCAGTACTTC. Its translation is CASSFRKTGNRDEQYF.

The rearrangement links TRBV11-2 to TRBJ2-5; D uncertain. CDR3 length equals 16 residues. V was cut by 4 bases and J by 2 bases, with 17 bases left in between. Germline V lookup: CDR1 SGHAT, CDR2 FQNNGV. The DNA of the CDR3 is TGTGCCAGCAGCTCCTTTGGCAGGCGACGGCAAGAGACCCAGTACTTC. Its protein is CASSSFGRRRQETQYF. Supplemented by reference TRBV11-2 and TRBJ2-5, the full variable domain reads EAGVAQSPRYKIIEKRQSVAFWCNPISGHATLYWYQQILGQGPKLLIQFQNNGVVDDSQLPKDRFSAERLKGVDSTLKIQPAKLEDSAVYLCASSSFGRRRQETQYFGPGTRLLVL.

The J gene is TRBJ2-3, the V gene TRBV28; 8 bases align to TRBD1. The CDR3 has 16 amino acids. The trim removed 6 bases at V and 1 base at J, leaving 9 bases unmatched. CDR1 is MDHEN, CDR2 SYDVKM, per germline. The CDR3 sequence is CASRRLRGQGTDTQYF. CDR3 nucleotides: TGTGCCAGCAGGAGGTTAAGGGGACAGGGCACAGATACGCAGTATTTT.

This chain links TRBV28 with TRBJ2-3; 10 bases are shared with TRBD2. With V trimmed by 3 bases and J by 6 bases, 9 bases remained unmatched. CDR1 is MDHEN and CDR2 is SYDVKM in the germline V gene. The CDR3 has 16 amino acids. The CDR3 reads CASSFRLAGERDTQYF. The DNA of the CDR3 is TGTGCCAGCAGTTTTCGTCTAGCGGGGGAACGGGATACGCAGTATTTT.

J is TRBJ1-3 and V is TRBV6-5; TRBD1 matches at 9 bases. Germline V gene data show CDR1 as MNHEY and CDR2 as SVGAGI. This CDR3 is built from 14 residues. V trimming: 6 bases; J trimming: 0 bases; junction bases outside the gene matches: 0. The DNA of the CDR3 is TGTGCCAGCAGGGACAGGGGCTCTGGAAACACCATATATTTT. This sequence encodes CASRDRGSGNTIYF.

The CDR3 nucleotides read TGTGCCAGCAGCTTGTTCTCGACAGGGACAAGCAATCAGCCCCAGCATTTT. Encoded protein: CASSLFSTGTSNQPQHF. This chain links TRBV5-8 with TRBJ1-5; 7 positions agree with TRBD1. Germline V gives CDR1 SGHTS, CDR2 YDEGEE. CDR3 length: 17 amino acids. The trim removed 1 base at V and 1 base at J, leaving 8 bases unmatched.

About this clone itself: The same CDR3 also results from other DNA sequences found in this sample. The V call is TRBV6-5, the J call TRBJ1-2, with a weak D call TRBD1 (6 bases). Trimming removed 0 bases from V and 2 bases from J, with 10 bases in between. This CDR3 contains 15 residues. Looked up from germline, CDR1 is MNHEY and CDR2 is SVGAGI. CDR3 bases: TGTGCCAGCAGTTACTCCCCGACAGGCAACTATGGCTACACCTTC. Amino acids: CASSYSPTGNYGYTF.

The chain carries TRBV21-1 and TRBJ2-2; TRBD1, as called in the table, went unchecked against the DNA. TRBV21-1 is listed as a pseudogene. This CDR3 contains 17 residues. The CDR3 DNA is TGTGCCAGCAGCAACGATCAGGGATCCGCGAACACCGGGGAGCTGTTTTTT. It translates to CASSNDQGSANTGELFF.

This chain connects TRBV13 to TRBJ1-2, with 10 bases matching TRBD1. V lost 6 bases and J lost 6; bases outside the gene matches: 4. The CDR3 is 13 amino acids. The germline V gene encodes CDR1 PRHDT and CDR2 FYEKMQ (reference sequence). The CDR3 protein is CASRPDRGHGYTF. CDR3 nucleotide sequence: TGTGCCAGCAGACCCGACAGGGGGCATGGCTACACCTTC.

There are a few counts of this clone. The chain joins TRBV6-5 to TRBJ1-1; a possible D gene is TRBD1 (6 bases). The length of the CDR3 is 15 residues. V was clipped by 0 bases and J by 5 bases, with 13 bases between them. The germline V gene encodes CDR1 MNHEY and CDR2 SVGAGI. The CDR3 loop reads CASSYSGAQGTEAFF. CDR3 nucleotide sequence: TGTGCCAGCAGTTACTCAGGGGCCCAGGGGACTGAAGCTTTCTTT.

V gene TRBV19 combines with J gene TRBJ2-1; 11 bases fit TRBD1. The CDR3 spans 15 residues. CDR1 is LNHDA, CDR2 SQIVND, per germline (reference sequence). V lost 6 bases and J lost 7; bases outside the gene matches: 8. CDR3 nucleotides: TGTGCCAGTAGGTCGGGGACAGGGGGTTGGAATGAGCAGTTCTTC. Its protein product is CASRSGTGGWNEQFF.

The V and J genes are TRBV27 and TRBJ2-7; D is uncertain. Trimming took 4 bases from V and 0 from J, leaving 10 bases between them. CDR3 length equals 14 residues. CDR1 is MNHEY, CDR2 SMNVEV, per germline (reference sequence). The CDR3 sequence: CASSSRPFSYEQYF. In DNA, the CDR3 is TGTGCCAGCAGTTCGCGGCCGTTCTCCTACGAGCAGTACTTC.

This chain uses TRBV14 with TRBJ2-7; D call uncertain. Germline V lookup: CDR1 SGHDN, CDR2 FVKESK. V was pared by 2 bases and J by 9 bases, with 8 bases between. The length of the CDR3 is 11 residues. CDR3 in DNA: TGTGCCAGCAGCCAATCAGTGGTGCAGTACTTC. Protein sequence: CASSQSVVQYF.